This T cell receptor (beta chain) was sequenced during a study of OX40 agonist ivuxolimab in advanced cancers. Overall study: With a range of about 20 to 79, age averaged approximately 64 years, and around 83% were male. Earlier anti-PD-1, anti-PD-L1 or anti-CTLA-4 therapy was permitted; 40% had received some. Study results and limitations: At 0.1 to 3.0 mg/kg and by week 6, clonal expansion occurred in CD4+ and CD8+ blood T cells. On average, CD8+ T cells showed a greater number of expanded clones than CD4+.

Trimming cost V 7 bases and J 11 bases, with 20 bases left between them. This CDR3 contains 14 residues. Germline lookup yields CDR1 LNHDA and CDR2 SQIVND (reference sequence). The protocol was immunoSEQ multiplex PCR, while the TCRdb copy is restricted to in-frame clones and leaves out a portion. The sample has about 80,000 clones; roughly 81% are singletons. As concerns this clone: Its cognate antigen is unknown.

The material was CD4+ or CD8+ T cells sorted from blood, obtained in a trial of the OX40 agonist ivuxolimab. The sequence derives from an adult with an advanced solid tumor such as melanoma, head and neck, liver or kidney cancer. The chain recombines TRBV19 with TRBJ1-4, with D tentatively TRBD1 (5 bases). The CDR3 DNA sequence: TGTGCCAGTACCACCCCGGGGCAGGGAGATAAACTGTTTTTT. Translating it yields CASTTPGQGDKLFF.